This TCR beta chain was profiled in a study of cytomegalovirus exposure and HLA in healthy donors. Unrecorded immune exposure was likely among donors, who were nominally healthy when sampled. The PCR made use of 60 Vbeta and 13 Jbeta primers. Here immunoSEQ multiplex PCR was the method, and the copy in TCRdb shows in-frame clones only, minus some. Counted here are some 100,000 clones, roughly 67% occurring once; the ten biggest clones make up over 7.5%. General study points: Other equally common chains were less clonally expanded than HLA-associated TCR beta chains, a later analysis showed. The authors later found most CMV-associated TCR beta chains appeared HLA-restricted.

V was shortened by 7 bases and J by 7 bases, with 13 bases between the two germline ends. CDR3 length: 12 amino acids. CDR1 MNHNS and CDR2 SASEGT come from the germline V gene. About this clone: The antigen is not known.

The chain carries TRBV6-1 and TRBJ1-1; D remains unclear. Sequencing was carried out using PBMCs. The clonotype originates from a man aged 40-49 years in good health and CMV-seronegative. The CDR3 region is CASTEQEGEAFF. The CDR3 nucleotides read TGTGCCAGCACCGAGCAGGAGGGTGAAGCTTTCTTT.